Below are 26 T cell receptor beta chains sequenced from a single sample in a study of tumor-infiltrating lymphocytes in primary liver carcinoma (dated by TCRdb to the late 2010s). Total RNA and DNA were co-extracted without cell sorting from about 19-30 mg of bulk tissue using the AllPrep DNA/RNA mini kit. Instrument on record: Illumina HiSeq 2500. A constant-region primer and ProtoScript II reverse transcriptase were used to reverse-transcribe TCRbeta-specific cDNA from approximately 450 ng total RNA. TCRbeta libraries were built with three nested multiplex PCR rounds, a slightly modified ARM-PCR procedure. The first two PCR rounds used multiplex TRBV1-TRBV30 forward primers with a Cbeta reverse primer, each for roughly 10 cycles. Starting from the raw public reads, TCRdb applied fastp trimming at Q25, assembled clones with MiXCR and retained in-frame beta chains. CDR3 protein sequences are deduplicated, and each keeps its most common genes and DNA. In this sample the table shows roughly 100,000 distinct CDR3 sequences, approximately 80% of which occur a single time. The ten most abundant clones make up roughly a fifth of the sample.

The sequencing input was liver tumor tissue from sampling region 3. The cell subset or site tag for this specimen amounts to: tumor region T3, left-lateral pole. The receptors shown here come from a man between 35 and 55 years old with primary liver carcinoma and hepatitis B virus infection.

This clonotype was observed once. The chain joins TRBV10-3 to TRBJ2-7, with D perhaps TRBD1 or TRBD2 (5 bases each). V lost 3 bases and J 7 bases, leaving 19 bases between the germline ends. The length of the CDR3 is 15 residues. From germline, CDR1 is ENHRY and CDR2 SYGVKD. The CDR3 coding sequence is TGTGCCATCAGTGATGGGGGAGTGGGAGTAGAGGAGCAGTACTTC. This codes for CAISDGGVGVEEQYF.

This clonotype appeared a single time. In this CDR3 the conserved last residue, phenylalanine or tryptophan, is missing, so a read error is likely. The chain uses TRBV6-5 and TRBJ1-2; D unresolved. The CDR3 consists of 13 residues. The germline V gene has CDR1 MNHEY and CDR2 SVGAGI. The CDR3 sequence: CTSSYGSNYGYTV. CDR3 nucleotides: TGTACCAGCAGTTACGGAAGTAACTATGGCTACACCGTC.

Worth noting for this clonotype: Relative to the germline gene, one junction end is altered; a read error may explain this. V is TRBV24-1 and J is TRBJ2-1; 9 nucleotides match TRBD1. CDR1 and CDR2 from the germline V gene are KGHDR and SFDVKD. This CDR3 is 15 amino acids long. CDR3 bases: TGTACCACCAGTGACTCGGGGACAGGGAGCAATGAGCAGTTCTTC. It codes for CTTSDSGTGSNEQFF.

This chain uses TRBV10-3 with TRBJ2-7; 9 bases are a match to TRBD2. The CDR3 loop spans 18 amino acids. J was trimmed by 6 bases and V by 10 bases; bases with no gene match: 25. In germline, CDR1 is ENHRY, CDR2 SYGVKD. CDR3 DNA: TGTGCCACCAGGGCTCTCCCCGGGACTAGCCTTAGGTCTGGCGAGCAGTACTTC. Translated, it gives CATRALPGTSLRSGEQYF.

By proportion, this clonotype is medium-sized (0.01 to 0.1%). The rearrangement joins TRBV12-3 or TRBV12-4 to TRBJ2-3; D is unresolved. This CDR3 is 14 amino acids long. The V end was cut by 2 bases, the J end by 5 bases, with 11 bases between. The CDR3 reads CASSLSARRDTQYF. The CDR3 bases are TGTGCCAGCAGTTTATCGGCGCGTAGAGATACGCAGTATTTT.

The chain links TRBV6-2 or TRBV6-3 to TRBJ2-1, with 7 bases identical to TRBD2. This CDR3 comprises 16 residues. Trimming at V came to 7 bases and at J to 6 bases, leaving 15 bases not matched to a gene. CDR1 and CDR2 (germline): MNHEY, SVGEGT. In nucleotides, the CDR3 is TGTGCCAGCACTGGAACTAGCGCCGAGCACTTCAATGAGCAGTTCTTC. It encodes CASTGTSAEHFNEQFF.

In its sample, this clonotype was seen many times. This rearrangement joins TRBV6-6 to TRBJ1-1, with 9 bases identical to TRBD1. Germline CDR1 reads MNHNY; CDR2 reads SVGAGI (reference sequence). Trimming removed 5 bases from V and 5 bases from J; junction bases left unmatched: 3. The CDR3 extends over 13 amino acids. The CDR3 DNA reads as TGTGCCAGCAGTCCGACAGGGGGAACTGAAGCTTTCTTT. The encoded protein is CASSPTGGTEAFF.

The chain links TRBV5-4 to TRBJ2-7, with D perhaps TRBD1 (6 bases). The CDR3 is 15 residues long. The germline V gene has CDR1 SGHNT and CDR2 YYREEE (reference sequence). With 7 bases removed from V and 5 bases from J, the gap between germline ends came to 22 bases. For the CDR3, the DNA is TGTGCCAGCGGCACAACCGGGACATGGATTAACGAGCAGTACTTC. Translating gives CASGTTGTWINEQYF.

Details on this clonotype: Sequence at one end of the junction differs from germline and may be a read error. The chain links TRBV20-1 to TRBJ1-1; 8 positions match TRBD1. The germline V gene has CDR1 DFQATT and CDR2 SNEGSKA (reference sequence). This CDR3 is built from 11 residues. The CDR3 here is CTTGGETEAFF. The CDR3 DNA is TGTACTACAGGGGGGGAAACTGAAGCTTTCTTT.

With respect to this clonotype: The junction shows a germline mismatch at one end, possibly a read error. The CDR3 spells CASQRGLQEAQYF. CDR3 nucleotides: TGTGCCTCACAGCGGGGCCTCCAAGAGGCCCAGTACTTC. This sequence joins TRBV10-3 and TRBJ2-5, with 7 bases that match TRBD2. CDR3 length: 13 amino acids. Germline V lookup: CDR1 ENHRY, CDR2 SYGVKD.

Note on this clonotype: No conserved phenylalanine or tryptophan ends this CDR3, so it is likely a read error. The genes are TRBV29-1 and TRBJ2-7; 9 positions agree with TRBD1. Germline V gives CDR1 SQVTM, CDR2 ANQGSEA. The CDR3 runs to 12 residues. This CDR3 is CSLEETGGEQYL. The CDR3, as DNA: TGCAGCCTTGAAGAGACAGGGGGTGAGCAGTACTTA.

Remarks on this clonotype: Germline and junction disagree at one end, which may indicate a read error. J is TRBJ1-5 and V is TRBV11-3; D is uncertain. Germline CDR1 SGHNT, CDR2 YENEEA. This CDR3 region has 15 residues. CDR3 DNA sequence: TGTGCCAGCAGCTTAGATCTGGGTGTGGCTCAGCCCCAGTTTTTT. Amino acids: CASSLDLGVAQPQFF.

V is TRBV4-3 and J is TRBJ2-1; D perhaps matches TRBD2 (5 bases). Germline V gene lookup returns CDR1 LGHNA and CDR2 YSLEER. Between the trimmed V and J ends, which lost 2 bases and 7 bases, there was a span of 15 bases. This CDR3 spans 15 amino acids. The CDR3 sequence: CASSQTWESYNEQFF. The CDR3 nucleotides are TGCGCCAGCAGCCAAACATGGGAGTCGTATAATGAGCAGTTCTTC.

Worth noting for this clonotype: This could be a read error, since a much larger clone is one nucleotide away. The V call is TRBV29-1, the J call TRBJ2-4; D is undetermined. From germline, CDR1 is SQVTM and CDR2 ANQGSEA. The CDR3 extends over 13 amino acids. CDR3 protein: CRVGADPKNIQYF. CDR3 nucleotides: TGCAGGGTTGGTGCTGACCCAAAAAACATTCAGTACTTC. Variable domain in full (rest from reference TRBV29-1 and TRBJ2-4): SAVISQKPSRDICQRGTSLTIQCQVDSQVTMMFWYRQQPGQSLTLIATANQGSEATYESGFVIDKFPISRPNLTFSTLTVSNMSPEDSSIYLCRVGADPKNIQYFGAGTRLSVL.

Remarks on this clonotype: One junction end does not reproduce the germline sequence, and a read error may be involved. The chain has TRBV12-5 and TRBJ2-3; 8 bases agree with TRBD2. The CDR3 runs 15 residues. Germline loops: CDR1 LGHNT, CDR2 FRNRAP. The CDR3, as DNA: TGCGCTAGTGGGGAAAGCGGGAGTTTGGCAAATACGCAGTATTTT. Translation gives CASGESGSLANTQYF. The full variable domain, with the rest looked up from reference TRBV12-5 and TRBJ2-3, is DARVTQTPRHKVTEMGQEVTMRCQPILGHNTVFWYRQTMMQGLELLAYFRNRAPLDDSGMPKDRFSAEMPDATLATLKIQPSEPRDSAVYFCASGESGSLANTQYFGPGTRLTVL.

This clonotype was counted ten times or more. The J gene is TRBJ1-4, the V gene TRBV4-1, with TRBD1 identical over 8 bases. V was clipped by 1 base and J by 8 bases; unmatched bases: 3. CDR1 and CDR2 from the germline V gene are MGHRA and YSYEKL. The CDR3 runs to 14 residues. CDR3 sequence: CASSQVGTGEKLFF. As DNA, the CDR3 is TGCGCCAGCAGCCAAGTAGGGACAGGCGAAAAACTGTTTTTT.

Worth noting for this clonotype: At one boundary the junction diverges from the germline segment, which might be a read error. The V call is TRBV11-2, the J call TRBJ2-1; D is unclear. The CDR3 length is 12 residues. The germline gives CDR1 SGHAT, CDR2 FQNNGV. Written as DNA, the CDR3 is TGTGCCAGCAGCTCAGAATTATACAATAAGCAGTTC. Translation: CASSSELYNKQF.

A remark on this clonotype: Compared with germline, one end of the junction differs, possibly owing to a read error. The CDR3 protein is CTSSLSGGRNNSALHF. CDR3 nucleotides: TGTACCAGCAGTCTTTCGGGGGGACGGAATAATTCAGCCCTCCACTTT. The rearrangement links TRBV6-5 to TRBJ1-6, with a possible D match to TRBD1 (5 bases). The germline gives CDR1 MNHEY, CDR2 SVGAGI. The CDR3 length is 16 residues.

This clonotype has ten or more counts. The chain recombines TRBV28 with TRBJ2-2; TRBD2 matches 7 bases. The CDR3 has 14 amino acids. V was clipped by 6 bases and J by 7 bases; unmatched bases: 8. Looked up from germline, CDR1 is MDHEN and CDR2 is SYDVKM. CDR3 protein: CASRPGGSIGELFF. In DNA form, the CDR3 reads TGTGCCAGCAGGCCCGGGGGGTCAATCGGGGAGCTGTTTTTT.

This clonotype was seen many times. The rearrangement uses TRBV5-1 and TRBJ2-1, with D perhaps matching TRBD2 (6 bases). Germline lookup yields CDR1 SGHRS and CDR2 YFSETQ. The CDR3 loop spans 14 amino acids. Between the trimmed V and J ends, which lost 4 bases and 7 bases, there was a span of 15 bases. CDR3 sequence reads: CASSPWTTWNEQFF. The CDR3 coding sequence is TGCGCCAGCAGCCCCTGGACTACGTGGAATGAGCAGTTCTTC.

This clonotype was seen a few times. The J gene is TRBJ2-7, the V gene TRBV11-2; tentatively, D is TRBD1 (5 bases). V dropped 7 bases and J dropped 9 bases, with 22 bases sitting between them. The V gene's germline CDR1 is SGHAT and CDR2 FQNNGV. This CDR3 contains 14 residues. CDR3 nucleotides: TGTGCCAGCAACTCTAACAGGAACTCCTACATGCAGTACTTC. Encoded protein: CASNSNRNSYMQYF.

This clonotype was counted a single time. The rearrangement uses TRBV14 and TRBJ2-1, with D possibly being TRBD2 (5 bases). Per germline, CDR1 SGHDN and CDR2 FVKESK. V was clipped by 6 bases and J by 5 bases, with 20 bases between them. This CDR3 is 16 amino acids long. The CDR3 loop reads CASSAAAAWINNEQFF. Here the CDR3 DNA reads TGTGCCAGCAGTGCCGCAGCGGCATGGATAAACAATGAGCAGTTCTTC. The complete variable domain, with remaining parts taken from reference TRBV14 and TRBJ2-1, reads EAGVTQFPSHSVIEKGQTVTLRCDPISGHDNLYWYRRVMGKEIKFLLHFVKESKQDESGMPNNRFLAERTGGTYSTLKVQPAELEDSGVYFCASSAAAAWINNEQFFGPGTRLTVL.

On this clonotype: A single base separates this from a much larger clone, so it may be a read error. This chain uses TRBV7-3 with TRBJ2-2, with 7 bases that match TRBD1. Trimming removed 8 bases from V and 7 bases from J; junction bases left unmatched: 10. This CDR3 comprises 14 residues. Germline-derived CDR1 and CDR2 are SGHTA and FQGTGA. This CDR3 reads CASGYSTGLGELFF. Written as DNA, the CDR3 is TGTGCCAGCGGCTACTCGACAGGGCTCGGGGAGCTGTTTTTT.

Comment on this clonotype: The CDR3 end shows no conserved phenylalanine or tryptophan, and so a read error is likely. The chain combines TRBV12-5 with TRBJ2-3; possible D gene TRBD1, 6 bases. CDR3 length: 15 amino acids. Germline V gene lookup returns CDR1 LGHNT and CDR2 FRNRAP. CDR3 residues: CDSGLEQGPTDTQYS. The CDR3 nucleotides are TGTGATAGTGGTTTGGAACAGGGTCCCACAGATACGCAGTATTCT.

On this clonotype: The junction shows a germline mismatch at one end, possibly a read error. The V gene is TRBV11-2, the J gene TRBJ1-5; D is possibly TRBD1 (6 bases). This CDR3 has 17 amino acids. The germline CDR1 and CDR2 sequences are SGHAT and FQNNGV. CDR3 DNA: TGTGTCAGCAGCTTACTAGGGGTAACAGGGAGCAATCAACCCCAACATTTT. Amino acid sequence: CVSSLLGVTGSNQPQHF.

The chain couples TRBV6-5 to TRBJ2-3; D remains ambiguous. CDR1 and CDR2 (germline): MNHEY, SVGAGI. Trimming left V 6 bases short and J 11 bases short, with 18 bases between. This CDR3 contains 13 residues. The CDR3, as DNA: TGTGCCAGCAGAACCCCGGGCCCCTGCATGCAGTATTTT. Translation: CASRTPGPCMQYF.